These T cell receptor beta chains were read from a single sample in a study of read filtering for tumor transcriptome and immune sequencing. From the reads, TCRdb called clonotypes with MiXCR, one entry per CDR3 protein. This repertoire shows 100,000 to 150,000 distinct CDR3 sequences, 10% to 15% found once; its top ten account for approximately 10%. The sequencing input was a population of CD138-negative cells sorted from bone marrow. The receptors here all came from a donor aged 40 or older with multiple myeloma. The CDR3 runs from the conserved cysteine through the conserved F or W. A D gene is named only where the DNA matches it firmly. For some rows the clone size is stated as once, few or many, or as a class when expanded; others skip it.

abundance,j_gene,len,d_gene,v_gene,CDR3nt,CDR3aa
many,TRBJ1-1,14,NA,TRBV5-1,TGCGCCAGCAGCTTGGAACGGTCAAGCACTGAAGCTTTCTTT,CASSLERSSTEAFF
many,TRBJ2-2,14,NA,TRBV11-2,TGTGCCAGCAGCTCCGGGACAAACACCGGGGAGCTGTTTTTT,CASSSGTNTGELFF
many,TRBJ2-7,12,NA,TRBV18,TGTGCCAGCTCACCATGGGGTTACGAGCAGTACTTC,CASSPWGYEQYF
many,TRBJ1-1,12,NA,TRBV19,TGTGCCAGCGGGACAAGGGGGACTGAAGCTTTCTTT,CASGTRGTEAFF
many,TRBJ2-1,15,TRBD2,TRBV15,TGTGCCACCAGCAGAGTTAGCGGGGGTGTAGATGAGCAGTTCTTC,CATSRVSGGVDEQFF
many,TRBJ2-3,13,NA,TRBV7-9,TGTGCCAGCAGCCCGGACATCACAGATACGCAGTATTTT,CASSPDITDTQYF
many,TRBJ1-4,15,NA,TRBV5-1,TGCGCCAGCAGCTCCGACGGCCTGCTTAATGAAAAACTGTTTTTT,CASSSDGLLNEKLFF
many,TRBJ2-3,13,NA,TRBV20-1,TGCAGTGCTAGAGTGGGAAGCACAGATACGCAGTATTTT,CSARVGSTDTQYF
many,TRBJ2-2,14,NA,TRBV3-1,TGTGCCAGCAGCCCGACTAGATCGGCCGGGGAGCTGTTTTTT,CASSPTRSAGELFF
few,TRBJ1-2,13,NA,TRBV20-1,TGCAGTGCTAGAGTTCAGTCCCCATATGGCTACACCTTC,CSARVQSPYGYTF
many,TRBJ2-7,13,NA,TRBV7-2,TGTGCCAGCAGCTTAGTGCAGGCCTACGAGCAGTACTTC,CASSLVQAYEQYF
many,TRBJ2-1,15,NA,TRBV3-1,TGTGCCAGCAGCCCTCGGGACGAAGGCTTCAATGAGCAGTTCTTC,CASSPRDEGFNEQFF
NA,TRBJ2-3,17,TRBD2,TRBV6-6,TGTGCCAGCAGTTCGCTCGGGACTAGCGGACACACAGATACGCAGTATTTT,CASSSLGTSGHTDTQYF
NA,TRBJ1-1,16,NA,TRBV5-5,TGTGCCATCCAAGACCGTCTCAGAGATCAGAACACTGAAGCTTTCTTT,CAIQDRLRDQNTEAFF
many,TRBJ2-2,15,NA,TRBV5-5,TGTGCCAGCAGCTTGGAGAGTTATAACACCGGGGAGCTGTTTTTT,CASSLESYNTGELFF
NA,TRBJ2-1,15,NA,TRBV7-2,TGTGCCAGCAGCTCCCCGGGACTACCTACAGGGCTGCAGTTATTC,CASSSPGLPTGLQLF
many,TRBJ2-1,17,NA,TRBV5-1,TGCGCCAGCAGCTTGATTTATGACCCTAGCTCCTACAATGAGCAGTTCTTC,CASSLIYDPSSYNEQFF
NA,TRBJ1-6,15,NA,TRBV7-9,TGTGCCAGCAGCTTAGGGGGGCCAGGGGATTCACCCCTCCACTTT,CASSLGGPGDSPLHF
NA,TRBJ1-3,15,NA,TRBV5-6,TGTGCCAGCAGCTCCATGACACCCTCTGGAAACACCATATATTTT,CASSSMTPSGNTIYF
many,TRBJ2-3,14,TRBD2,TRBV6-5,TGTGCCAGCAGATTAGCGGGAGGAGGGGATACGCAGTATTTT,CASRLAGGGDTQYF
many,TRBJ2-1,14,TRBD2,TRBV4-1,TGCGCCAGCAGCCAAGACCCTAGCGGGAGTAGTCGGTTCTTC,CASSQDPSGSSRFF
few,TRBJ2-2,14,NA,TRBV10-3,TGTGCCATCAGTGAGTCTCGCGACACCGGGGAGCTGTTTTTT,CAISESRDTGELFF
many,TRBJ2-2,15,TRBD2,TRBV10-2,TGCGCCAGCAGAGGGGTCGGACTAGATACCGGGGAGCTGTTTTTT,CASRGVGLDTGELFF
few,TRBJ2-2,16,TRBD1,TRBV5-1,TGCGCCAGCACCCACCCGGGACAGGGAACGGCCGGGGAGCTGTTTTTT,CASTHPGQGTAGELFF
many,TRBJ2-2,14,NA,TRBV2,TGTGCCAGCGTCACCGGGTCCGTAACCGGGGAGCTGTTTTTT,CASVTGSVTGELFF
many,TRBJ2-4,15,TRBD1,TRBV6-1,TGTGCCACCCTTGACAGGGATTTAGCCAAAAACATTCAGTACTTC,CATLDRDLAKNIQYF
many,TRBJ2-1,17,TRBD2,TRBV18,TGTGCCAGCTCACCAGGGGGGACTAGCGGGATCTACAATGAGCAGTTCTTC,CASSPGGTSGIYNEQFF
many,TRBJ1-2,15,NA,TRBV18,TGTGCCAGCTCACCCGCCGCGGGGGCCGACTATGGCTACACCTTC,CASSPAAGADYGYTF
many,TRBJ1-2,14,TRBD1,TRBV2,TGTGCCAGCAGTGTACGACAGGGAGTTTTTGGCTACACCTTC,CASSVRQGVFGYTF
many,TRBJ1-1,13,NA,TRBV11-2,TGTGCCAGCAGCCAGGACAGAAATACTGAAGCTTTCTTT,CASSQDRNTEAFF
few,TRBJ1-1,16,TRBD1,TRBV27,TGTGCCAGCAGTCCGGACAGGACGAGAAAGGACACTGAAGCTTTCTTT,CASSPDRTRKDTEAFF
many,TRBJ1-1,13,NA,TRBV7-9,TGTGCCAGCAGCCACGACAGGATCCCTGAAGCTTTCTTT,CASSHDRIPEAFF
many,TRBJ2-7,15,TRBD2,TRBV5-1,TGCGCCAGCAGCTGGACTAGCGCTAAATCCTACGAGCAGTACTTC,CASSWTSAKSYEQYF
few,TRBJ2-5,13,NA,TRBV7-2,TGTGCCAGCAGCTCGGATCTACAAGAGACCCAGTACTTC,CASSSDLQETQYF
NA,TRBJ1-3,15,TRBD1,TRBV20-1,TGCAGTGCTAAAGACAGGGAGGACTCTGGAAACACCATATATTTT,CSAKDREDSGNTIYF
many,TRBJ2-1,13,NA,TRBV7-2,TGTGCCAGCAGCCTGACGACCTACAATGAGCAGTTCTTC,CASSLTTYNEQFF
few,TRBJ1-1,13,NA,TRBV12-3/TRBV12-4,TGTGCCAGCAGTCTCAATCTGGGGACTGAAGCTTTCTTT,CASSLNLGTEAFF
few,TRBJ2-5,14,TRBD1,TRBV29-1,TGCAGCGTTGACCCGGGACAGTTACAAGAGACCCAGTACTTC,CSVDPGQLQETQYF
many,TRBJ2-3,17,TRBD2,TRBV7-9,TGTGCCAGCAGCTCGAACCGGGAGGCCTCTTTCACAGATACGCAGTATTTT,CASSSNREASFTDTQYF